This TCR beta chain was sequenced for a study of neurological immune-mediated disorders (dated by TCRdb to the late 2010s). In the study overall: Peripheral blood TCR-beta repertoires from patients with HTLV-I-associated myelopathy (HAM/TSP), patients with multiple sclerosis, and healthy controls were compared in the study using UMI-based sequencing. The cohort included about 70 subjects: some 14 with HAM/TSP, some 34 with multiple sclerosis, and approximately 20 healthy controls. Longitudinal samples, technical triplicates and paired sorted CD4+ and CD8+ T-cell subsets, alongside PBMC samples, were included among the approximately 100 TCR-beta libraries.

cDNA synthesis used template-switch 5'RACE with a primer carrying a 10-nucleotide random unique molecular identifier tagging each TCR transcript. Every sequencing run covered 15-18 subjects and yielded more than 160 million TCR-beta sequences. Total RNA was extracted with the RNeasy kit. The KAPA Real-time Library Amplification kit was used to amplify TCR-beta VDJ regions with primers for the TCR constant region and the 5'RACE anchor. Sample indexes and Illumina adaptors were added in a first PCR, after which library yield was increased in a second PCR. After Ampure bead purification, the TCR product of roughly 650 bp was size-selected on a 2% E-gel SizeSelection system. Before pooling, library quality was assessed on a Bioanalyzer, concentration was determined with Qubit, and library quantification was performed with the Kapa Library Quantification kit. An Illumina HiSeq 2500 was used to sequence the libraries paired-end at 2 x 150 bp. To increase sequence diversity, roughly 25-31% phiX was spiked into each library pool. The paper's processing steps were these. The UMI-based MiGEC pipeline processed quality-filtered reads and removed over 90% of raw TCR sequences during error correction. VDJ genes were aligned to IMGT germline references, and clonotypes were defined by unique CDR3 amino acid sequence plus V-J genes. Clonal expansion, Shannon diversity, and CDR3 relatedness (CalcPairwiseDistances, ClusterSamples) were evaluated with VDJtools, and phylogenetic trees were built with CLCbio workbench. Using coefficient-of-variation modelling across technical triplicates, the study counted a clone as expanded if it had at least 8 unique UMIs. TCRdb itself trimmed the public reads at Q25 with fastp, ran MiXCR and retained productive beta chains. Every entry covers one CDR3 protein and lists the most common genes and DNA from its rows. The V and J calls were determined by TCRdb, not by the authors. The sample profile shows just under 45,000 distinct CDR3 sequences; roughly 12% of them were found once. The ten most abundant clones make up roughly 1.3% of the sample.

Healthy controls were blood bank volunteers in Maryland, USA. Libraries from unsorted PBMCs were made from 2 million PBMCs kept in RNAlater at -80 degrees C until RNA extraction. Peripheral blood underwent Ficoll-Hypaque density gradient centrifugation to isolate PBMCs, which were then cryopreserved in liquid nitrogen. Beyond this particular receptor, the publication reports: The highest TCR clonal expansion was observed in HAM/TSP patients, whereas the lowest was observed in MS patients, even when compared with healthy controls. No identical CDR3 amino acid sequences were shared among expanded clones across subjects, suggesting private TCR-beta repertoires in all groups.

For CDR1 and CDR2, the germline V gene lists SGHRS and YFSETQ. V is reduced by 3 bases and J by 1 base, leaving a spacing of 14 bases between them. From the cysteine through the phenylalanine, the CDR3 covers 15 amino acids. The entry retains the CDR3 DNA only, 45 bases that are in frame from base 1. The table lists this clonotype with many counts. Its target antigen remains unknown. No base quality values were provided; no much bigger clone lies one nucleotide off. Sequencing input: PBMCs. The chain links TRBV5-1 with TRBJ2-7; the D segment could be TRBD1, given 6 matching bases. This TCR was recovered from a female donor in good health. CDR3 protein: CASSSYRAASYEQYF. The DNA sequence is given as TGCGCCAGCAGCTCCTACAGGGCGGCTTCCTACGAGCAGTACTTC. The reference TRBV5-1 and TRBJ2-7 proteins fill in what lies around the CDR3, so the full variable domain reads KAGVTQTPRYLIKTRGQQVTLSCSPISGHRSVSWYQQTPGQGLQFLFEYFSETQRNKGNFPGRFSGRQFSNSRSEMNVSTLELGDSALYLCASSSYRAASYEQYFGPGTRLTVT.